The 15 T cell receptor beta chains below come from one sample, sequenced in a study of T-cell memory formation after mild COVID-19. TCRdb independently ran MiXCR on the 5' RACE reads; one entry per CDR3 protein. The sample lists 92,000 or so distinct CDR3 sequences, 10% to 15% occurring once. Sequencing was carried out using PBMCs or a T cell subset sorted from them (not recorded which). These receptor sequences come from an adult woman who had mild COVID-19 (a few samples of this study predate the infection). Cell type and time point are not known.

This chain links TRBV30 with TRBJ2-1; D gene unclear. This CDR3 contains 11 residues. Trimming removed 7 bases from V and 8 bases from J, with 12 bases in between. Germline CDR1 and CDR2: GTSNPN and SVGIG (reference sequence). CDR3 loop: CAYQFSDEQFF. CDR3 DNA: TGTGCCTACCAGTTTTCTGATGAGCAGTTCTTC.

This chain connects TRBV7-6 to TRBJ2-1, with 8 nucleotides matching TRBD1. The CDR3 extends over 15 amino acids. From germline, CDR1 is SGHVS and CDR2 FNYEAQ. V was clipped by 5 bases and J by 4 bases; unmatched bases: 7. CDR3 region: CASSPRTGIYNEQFF. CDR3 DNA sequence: TGTGCCAGCAGCCCCAGGACAGGGATATACAATGAGCAGTTCTTC.

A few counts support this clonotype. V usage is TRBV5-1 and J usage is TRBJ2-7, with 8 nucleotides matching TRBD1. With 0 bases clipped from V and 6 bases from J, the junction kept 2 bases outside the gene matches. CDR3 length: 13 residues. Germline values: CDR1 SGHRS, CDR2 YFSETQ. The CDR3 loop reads CASSLETGVEQYF. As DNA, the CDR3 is TGCGCCAGCAGCTTGGAGACAGGGGTCGAGCAGTACTTC. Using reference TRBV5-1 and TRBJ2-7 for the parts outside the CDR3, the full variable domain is KAGVTQTPRYLIKTRGQQVTLSCSPISGHRSVSWYQQTPGQGLQFLFEYFSETQRNKGNFPGRFSGRQFSNSRSEMNVSTLELGDSALYLCASSLETGVEQYFGPGTRLTVT.

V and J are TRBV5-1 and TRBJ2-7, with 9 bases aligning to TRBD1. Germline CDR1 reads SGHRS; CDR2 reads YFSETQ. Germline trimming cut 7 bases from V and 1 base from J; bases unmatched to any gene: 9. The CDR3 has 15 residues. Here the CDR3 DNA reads TGCGCCAGCCAACCCGGGACAGGGTGGTCCTACGAGCAGTACTTC. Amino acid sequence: CASQPGTGWSYEQYF.

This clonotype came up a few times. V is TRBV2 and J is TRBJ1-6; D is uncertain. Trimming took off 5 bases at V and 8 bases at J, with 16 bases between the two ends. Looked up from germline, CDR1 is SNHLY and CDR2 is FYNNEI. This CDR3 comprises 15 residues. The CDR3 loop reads CASSTSLGGDSPLHF. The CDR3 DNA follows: TGTGCCAGCAGTACCTCGTTGGGCGGCGATTCACCCCTCCACTTT.

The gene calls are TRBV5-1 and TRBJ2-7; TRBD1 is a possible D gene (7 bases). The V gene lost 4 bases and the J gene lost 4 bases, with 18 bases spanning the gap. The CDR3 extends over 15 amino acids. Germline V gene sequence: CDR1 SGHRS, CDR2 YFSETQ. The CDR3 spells CASSPWRGQLYEQYF. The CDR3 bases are TGCGCCAGCAGCCCCTGGAGGGGACAGCTTTACGAGCAGTACTTC.

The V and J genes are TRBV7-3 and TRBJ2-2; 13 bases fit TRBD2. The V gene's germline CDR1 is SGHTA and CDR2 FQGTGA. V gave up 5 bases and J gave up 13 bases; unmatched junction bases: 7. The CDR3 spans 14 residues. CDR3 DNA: TGTGCCAGCAGCCCCGGGACTAGCGGGATGGGGCTGTTTTTT. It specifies CASSPGTSGMGLFF.

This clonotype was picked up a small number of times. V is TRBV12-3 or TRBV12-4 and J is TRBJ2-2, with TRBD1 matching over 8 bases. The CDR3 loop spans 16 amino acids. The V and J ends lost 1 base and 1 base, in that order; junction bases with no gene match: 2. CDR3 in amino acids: CASSLGTGGNTGELFF. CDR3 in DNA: TGTGCCAGCAGTTTAGGCACAGGGGGGAACACCGGGGAGCTGTTTTTT.

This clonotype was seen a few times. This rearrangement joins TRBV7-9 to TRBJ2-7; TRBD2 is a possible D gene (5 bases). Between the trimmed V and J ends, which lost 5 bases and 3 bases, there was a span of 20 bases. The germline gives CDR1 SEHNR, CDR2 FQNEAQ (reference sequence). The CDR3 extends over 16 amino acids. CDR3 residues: CASSQLIPGINYEQYF. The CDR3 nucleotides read TGTGCCAGCAGCCAGTTGATCCCCGGGATTAACTACGAGCAGTACTTC.

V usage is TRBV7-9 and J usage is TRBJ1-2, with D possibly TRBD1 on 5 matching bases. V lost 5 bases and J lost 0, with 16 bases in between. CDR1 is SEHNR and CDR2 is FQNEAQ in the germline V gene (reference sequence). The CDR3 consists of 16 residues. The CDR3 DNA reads TGTGCCAGCAGCCATCCGGGACTTGAGGCTAACTATGGCTACACCTTC. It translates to CASSHPGLEANYGYTF.

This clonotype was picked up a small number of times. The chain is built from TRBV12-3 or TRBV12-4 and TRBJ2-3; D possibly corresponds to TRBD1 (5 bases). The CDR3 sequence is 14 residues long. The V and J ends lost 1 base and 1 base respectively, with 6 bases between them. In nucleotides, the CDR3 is TGTGCCAGCAGTTTAGGGGGCCGCACAGATACGCAGTATTTT. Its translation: CASSLGGRTDTQYF.

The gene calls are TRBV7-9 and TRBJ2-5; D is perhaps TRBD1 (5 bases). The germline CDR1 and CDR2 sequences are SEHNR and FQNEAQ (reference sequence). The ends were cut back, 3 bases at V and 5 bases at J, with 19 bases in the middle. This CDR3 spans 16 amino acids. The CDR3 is CASSFTTEDLRETQYF. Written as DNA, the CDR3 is TGTGCCAGCAGCTTTACGACAGAGGACCTTCGGGAGACCCAGTACTTC.

The CDR3 nucleotides are TGTGCCAGCAACCTGCTGGGACTAGCGGAGCCCACAGATACGCAGTATTTT. Its translation: CASNLLGLAEPTDTQYF. V is TRBV11-2 and J is TRBJ2-3, with 11 bases lining up with TRBD2. Trimming took 7 bases from V and 2 from J; bases not matched to a gene: 11. CDR1 and CDR2 from the germline V gene are SGHAT and FQNNGV. This CDR3 region has 17 residues.

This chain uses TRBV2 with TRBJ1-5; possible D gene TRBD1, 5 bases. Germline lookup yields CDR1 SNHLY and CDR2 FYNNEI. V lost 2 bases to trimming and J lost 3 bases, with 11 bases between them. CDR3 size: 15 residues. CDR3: CASSEKGWNNQPQHF. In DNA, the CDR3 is TGTGCCAGCAGTGAAAAGGGGTGGAACAATCAGCCCCAGCATTTT.

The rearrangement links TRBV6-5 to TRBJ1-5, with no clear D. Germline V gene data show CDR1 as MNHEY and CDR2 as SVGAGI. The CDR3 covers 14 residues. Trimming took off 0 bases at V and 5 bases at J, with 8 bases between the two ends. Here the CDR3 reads CASSYSISDQPQHF. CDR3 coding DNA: TGTGCCAGCAGTTACTCGATCTCAGATCAGCCCCAGCATTTT.